Sequencing of this TCR beta chain was carried out in a study of control samples from healthy donors and cancer patients (dated by TCRdb to 2018 to 2020). Library method: the immunoSEQ multiplex PCR assay. TCRdb provides this immuneACCESS table in a form limited to in-frame rearrangements. Some clones are lacking; in checked studies, under half of them reflect an unresolved V gene, and why the rest are absent is not known. The table for this sample lists 100,000 to 150,000 clones; roughly 90% of them were counted only once. The ten largest clones add up to around 2.5% of the sample. Concerning this clone: No antigen is known for it. Base quality data are lacking; no much larger clone is found one base away.

V is cut by 5 bases and J by 4 bases, and the space between the germline ends is 11 bases. The germline V gene gives CDR1 as KGHSH and CDR2 as LQKENI. CDR3 length: 13 amino acids, cysteine to phenylalanine. This entry keeps only the CDR3 DNA: 39 bases, framed from base 1. This TCR was sampled from a man in his late teens or twenties in good health. The chain is assembled from TRBV18 and TRBJ1-1; the D gene is unclear. Sequencing was done on a sample of blood. The CDR3 region reads CASSDGWGTEAFF. The bases are TGTGCCAGCTCAGATGGGTGGGGCACTGAAGCTTTCTTT. The CDR3, completed at both ends by the reference TRBV18 and TRBJ1-1 genes, gives the full variable domain NAGVMQNPRHLVRRRGQEARLRCSPMKGHSHVYWYRQLPEEGLKFMVYLQKENIIDESGMPKERFSAEFPKEGPSILRIQQVVRGDSAAYFCASSDGWGTEAFFGQGTRLTVV.